A selection of T cell receptor beta chains follows, all from one sample in a study of response to subunit inactivated influenza vaccine. MiXCR, run by TCRdb on the RT-PCR reads, gives a single entry per CDR3 protein. Of 500,000 to 600,000 distinct CDR3 sequences in the sample, 14% are singletons; the top ten hold 11%. This material consisted of PBMCs from blood, taken 11 to 12 days after vaccination. These receptors were obtained from a man aged 50-59 years who received an inactivated influenza vaccine. Each CDR3 is given with its conserved first and last residue. D genes are given only for firm matches. Clone size is stated in some rows and not others, as once, few, many or a class when expanded.

d_call j_call v_call clone_size cdr3_nt cdr3_aa
. TRBJ2-1 TRBV7-9 many TGTGCCAGCAGGGCACAGTCTAGCTCCTACAATGAGCAGTTCTTC CASRAQSSSYNEQFF
. TRBJ2-7 TRBV21-1 . TGTGCCAGCCCAAGGACAGGAAGCTCCTACGAGCAGTACTTC CASPRTGSSYEQYF
TRBD2 TRBJ2-1 TRBV6-4 . TGTGCCAGCGCTCGGACTAGCGAGGCCTACAATGAGCAGTTCTTC CASARTSEAYNEQFF
. TRBJ2-7 TRBV29-1 many TGCAGCGTTGGTGACACCTACTACGAGCAGTACTTC CSVGDTYYEQYF
TRBD1 TRBJ1-2 TRBV20-1 . TGCAGTGCTAGAACCGGGACAGCCTATGGCTACACCTTC CSARTGTAYGYTF
TRBD2 TRBJ2-3 TRBV5-1 few TGCGCCAGCAGCTTGGATGGAGCGGGGGGACCAGATACGCAGTATTTT CASSLDGAGGPDTQYF
TRBD1 TRBJ2-5 TRBV5-1 few TGCGCCAGCGGAGCCGGGACAGCTCAAGAGACCCAGTACTTC CASGAGTAQETQYF
TRBD2 TRBJ2-3 TRBV20-1 . TGCAGTGCTAACGTACCTCGACTAGCGGGAGACACAGATACGCAGTATTTT CSANVPRLAGDTDTQYF
. TRBJ2-5 TRBV28 few TGTGCCAGCAGCCAAGATCGGGGTTCAAGGAGAGAGACCCAGTACTTC CASSQDRGSRRETQYF
TRBD1 TRBJ2-1 TRBV14 . TGTGCCAGCAGCCATTATCCGGGACAGGGGGCGAATGAGCAGTTCTTC CASSHYPGQGANEQFF
. TRBJ2-1 TRBV14 . TGTGCCAGCAGCCGGGGGGCCTGGGTCTCCTACAATGAGCAGTTCTTC CASSRGAWVSYNEQFF
. TRBJ2-3 TRBV7-9 . TGTGCCAGCAGCTTCGATATTGGGACTAGCACAGATACGCAGTATTTT CASSFDIGTSTDTQYF
TRBD2 TRBJ2-5 TRBV20-1 . TGCAGTGCTAGTGGACTAGCGCGAGAGACCCAGTACTTC CSASGLARETQYF
. TRBJ2-7 TRBV2 few TGTGCCAGCAGTGAAGCGCAACCCCAAGGCTACGAGCAGTACTTC CASSEAQPQGYEQYF
TRBD2 TRBJ2-3 TRBV11-2 few TGTGCCAGCAGCTTAGCTCTTCTAGCGGGAGGGACCCAGGATACGCAGTATTTT CASSLALLAGGTQDTQYF
. TRBJ1-6 TRBV12-3/TRBV12-4 few TGTGCCAGCAGCCCCTCATCAGGCGGTTCACCCCTCCACTTT CASSPSSGGSPLHF
TRBD2 TRBJ2-1 TRBV6-5 . TGTGCCAGCACCAAACTAGCGGACAACTTCAATGAGCAGTTCTTC CASTKLADNFNEQFF
TRBD1 TRBJ1-2 TRBV4-3 . TGCGCCAGCAGCCAGGGTCCGACAGGGTGGGATGGCTACACCTTC CASSQGPTGWDGYTF
TRBD2 TRBJ2-3 TRBV6-2/TRBV6-3 few TGTGCCAGCAGTTACTCGCGCGGGAGGGCCGCAGATACGCAGTATTTT CASSYSRGRAADTQYF
. TRBJ2-1 TRBV28 few TGTGCCAGTCGGGCGGAGCAATTATACAATGAGCAGTTCTTC CASRAEQLYNEQFF
TRBD2 TRBJ2-7 TRBV12-3/TRBV12-4 . TGTGCCAGCAGTCCGCGACTAGCGGGAGGCCACGAGCAGTACTTC CASSPRLAGGHEQYF
. TRBJ2-2 TRBV4-2 . TGTGCCAGCAGCCAAGCCCCGGTCTCCGGGGAGCTGTTTTTT CASSQAPVSGELFF
. TRBJ1-4 TRBV28 . TGTGCCAGCAGTTTATCCCCCCTGCAGGGCAAACTGTTTTTT CASSLSPLQGKLFF
TRBD2 TRBJ2-1 TRBV7-6 . TGTGCCAGCAGCATTATAGCGGGAGGGCCTCGAAATGAGCAGTTCTTC CASSIIAGGPRNEQFF
TRBD2 TRBJ2-1 TRBV4-3 . TGCGCCAGCAGCCAAGCTGCTAGCGGGGGAAGTCGCAATGAGCAGTTCTTC CASSQAASGGSRNEQFF
. TRBJ1-4 TRBV25-1 many TGTGCCACCACAGGGACGGGCGAAAAACTGTTTTTT CATTGTGEKLFF